This T cell receptor (beta chain) was sequenced in a study of identical twins. TCRdb reprocessed the 5' RACE reads via MiXCR and lists one record per CDR3 protein. The repertoire consists of some 590,000 distinct CDR3 sequences, with more than 9% occurring once and the leading ten covering roughly 3%. This clonotype has more than one count but fewer than ten. What it binds is unknown. Findings of the study overall: Abundant beta clonotypes from cord blood had fewer insertions, unlike memory repertoires, which showed none. Beta out-of-frame twin sharing showed a weaker excess.

Every one of the donors was a healthy Caucasian. CDR3 length: 14 residues. J lost 9 bases, V lost 5 bases, and 6 bases had no gene match. The germline CDR1 and CDR2 sequences are DFQATT and SNEGSKA (reference sequence). This same sample was also part of a study on yellow fever vaccine responses in identical twins.

This rearrangement joins TRBV20-1 to TRBJ2-1; TRBD2 matches 14 bases. Sequencing was done on a sample of PBMCs. This sequence was found in a woman under 30 in good health. The chain's CDR3 is CSASGTSGSSEQFF. The DNA of the CDR3 is TGCAGTGCTTCCGGGACTAGCGGGAGCTCTGAGCAGTTCTTC.